The clone carrying this T cell receptor beta chain was seen a handful of times. This sample was included in a study of patients and donors after allogeneic stem cell transplantation. CDR1 and CDR2 from the germline V gene are SGHTA and FQGTGA. V dropped 5 bases and J dropped 3; count of bases not matched to a gene: 4. This CDR3 contains 15 residues. TCRdb reprocessed the RT-PCR reads with MiXCR, giving one entry per CDR3 protein. This sample has approximately 410,000 distinct CDR3 sequences, with 16% found just once. Sequenced material: blood, either unsorted or a sorted T cell fraction (not recorded which). This chain links TRBV7-3 with TRBJ2-1, with 10 bases matching TRBD2. The receptor's source is a human donor who was either an allogeneic HSCT recipient or a stem cell or donor lymphocyte infusion donor (not recorded which). It is not recorded whose cells these are; they may come from a transplant donor. In nucleotides, the CDR3 is TGTGCCAGCAGCCCTACTAGCGGGATCTACAATGAGCAGTTCTTC. Residues: CASSPTSGIYNEQFF.